These 5 T cell receptor beta chains were all obtained from the same sample, sequenced in a study of cytomegalovirus exposure and HLA in healthy donors. Researchers ran the PCR with 60 Vbeta and 13 Jbeta primers. Only in-frame clones appear in the TCRdb table, and some are missing; sequencing was by immunoSEQ multiplex PCR. This sample's table reports roughly 60,000 clones. The material sequenced was PBMCs. All receptors come from a young woman in good health and CMV-seronegative.

The chain carries TRBV25-1 and TRBJ1-1; TRBD1 aligns across 8 bases. CDR3 length: 17 amino acids. Per germline, CDR1 MGHDK and CDR2 SYGVNS. V dropped 4 bases and J dropped 0; count of bases not matched to a gene: 10. The CDR3 sequence is CASSGPDRGWMNTEAFF. For the CDR3, the DNA is TGTGCCAGCAGTGGCCCTGACAGGGGCTGGATGAACACTGAAGCTTTCTTT. Supplemented by reference TRBV25-1 and TRBJ1-1, the full variable domain reads EADIYQTPRYLVIGTGKKITLECSQTMGHDKMYWYQQDPGMELHLIHYSYGVNSTEKGDLSSESTVSRIRTEHFPLTLESARPSHTSQYLCASSGPDRGWMNTEAFFGQGTRLTVV.

The genes are TRBV10-3 and TRBJ2-7; a possible D gene is TRBD1 (6 bases). The CDR3 spans 13 residues. Germline CDR1 is ENHRY and CDR2 is SYGVKD. V shed 5 bases and J shed 5 bases, with 13 bases lying between them. In DNA, the CDR3 is TGTGCCATCAGTTCCTCAGGGGTAGACGAGCAGTACTTC. Protein: CAISSSGVDEQYF.

This chain uses TRBV6-5 with TRBJ1-4, with D hard to call. The germline V gene has CDR1 MNHEY and CDR2 SVGAGI. The V end lost 5 bases, the J end lost 7 bases, and 17 bases lay between the germline ends. The CDR3 totals 15 residues. CDR3 nucleotide sequence: TGTGCCAGCAGTGGTGGTCGAGGGTATGGTGAAAAACTGTTTTTT. Its protein is CASSGGRGYGEKLFF.

The chain carries TRBV18 and TRBJ1-2; D is ambiguous. CDR1 is KGHSH, CDR2 LQKENI, per germline. With 3 bases removed from V and 7 bases from J, the gap between germline ends came to 12 bases. The CDR3 has 13 residues. The CDR3 loop is CASSPPQRAGYTF. The DNA for the CDR3 is TGTGCCAGCTCACCGCCCCAGAGGGCTGGCTACACCTTC. Filled out from reference TRBV18 and TRBJ1-2, the complete variable domain reads NAGVMQNPRHLVRRRGQEARLRCSPMKGHSHVYWYRQLPEEGLKFMVYLQKENIIDESGMPKERFSAEFPKEGPSILRIQQVVRGDSAAYFCASSPPQRAGYTFGSGTRLTVV.

The rearrangement links TRBV9 to TRBJ1-5; TRBD1 is a possible D gene (5 bases). V shed 3 bases and J shed 5 bases, with 9 bases lying between them. The CDR3 is 13 residues long. Germline values: CDR1 SGDLS, CDR2 YYNGEE. The CDR3 sequence is CASSESTDQPQHF. The CDR3 bases are TGTGCCAGCAGCGAATCGACAGATCAGCCCCAGCATTTT.